Below are 30 T cell receptor beta chains sequenced from a single sample in a study of response to subunit inactivated influenza vaccine (dated by TCRdb to 2016 to 2018). The library came from RT-PCR. The listed sequencing device is Illumina HiSeq 2500. The public reads were run again by TCRdb, first through fastp at Q25 and then through MiXCR, and only productive beta chains were kept. Rows matching on CDR3 protein sequence are summarized as one entry with the most common DNA and genes. For this sample there are 150,000 to 200,000 distinct CDR3 sequences; 12% appear just once. The ten largest clones capture around 28% of the sample. These sequences were also reported in another study, on T cells expressing NK-cell markers. As described in the second report: The TCR beta cDNA libraries were made using 5'RACE template switching, a step that added both a universal primer site and unique molecular identifiers.

The sequenced sample was CD8+ T cells sorted from PBMCs, obtained 11 to 12 days after vaccination. These receptor sequences come from a man between 50 and 59 years old who received an inactivated influenza vaccine. Donor details come from another sample of the same person, matched by shared clones.

This clonotype was counted many times. The chain is built from TRBV6-1 and TRBJ2-7; 8 bases are shared with TRBD1. V was clipped by 8 bases and J by 0 bases; unmatched bases: 15. This CDR3 comprises 17 residues. Looked up from germline, CDR1 is MNHNS and CDR2 is SASEGT. The CDR3 protein is CASRKEAGGFSSYEQYF. The DNA of the CDR3 is TGTGCCAGCCGCAAGGAGGCAGGGGGCTTCTCCTCCTACGAGCAGTACTTC.

This clonotype was seen more than once but under ten times. The chain recombines TRBV7-8 with TRBJ2-5, with D tentatively TRBD1 (5 bases). The V end was cut by 3 bases, the J end by 5 bases, with 13 bases between. Germline CDR1 SGHVS, CDR2 FQNEAQ. The CDR3 is 14 amino acids. The CDR3 loop reads CASSFGASGETQYF. The CDR3 DNA is TGTGCCAGCAGCTTTGGGGCCAGTGGGGAGACCCAGTACTTC.

The chain carries TRBV6-2 or TRBV6-3 and TRBJ1-1, with D possibly matching TRBD1 (6 bases). V lost 10 bases, J lost 4 bases, and 13 bases lay in between. The CDR3 consists of 12 residues. Germline V gene sequence: CDR1 MNHEY, CDR2 SVGEGT. This chain's CDR3 is CATRSGATEAFF. The CDR3 nucleotides are TGTGCCACCCGGTCGGGGGCCACTGAAGCTTTCTTT.

This clonotype was observed a handful of times. The CDR3 protein is CASSLEGYSEAFF. DNA for the CDR3: TGTGCCAGCAGCTTAGAGGGTTACTCCGAAGCTTTCTTT. The V and J genes are TRBV7-6 and TRBJ1-1, with D unclear. V was shortened by 1 base and J by 8 bases, with 11 bases between the two germline ends. The CDR3 extends over 13 amino acids. Germline V gene sequence: CDR1 SGHVS, CDR2 FNYEAQ.

This clonotype appeared a few times. The V gene is TRBV7-3, the J gene TRBJ2-1, with 10 bases aligning to TRBD2. The trim removed 2 bases at V and 7 bases at J, leaving 5 bases unmatched. CDR1 is SGHTA, CDR2 FQGTGA, per germline. This CDR3 is built from 15 residues. The DNA for the CDR3 is TGTGCCAGCAGCTTACTAGCGGGAGAGGAAAATGAGCAGTTCTTC. Residues: CASSLLAGEENEQFF.

CDR3 sequence: CAIRSGQYNEQFF. The CDR3 coding sequence is TGTGCCATCAGATCGGGACAGTACAATGAGCAGTTCTTC. The chain combines TRBV10-3 with TRBJ2-1; 7 bases line up with TRBD1. The germline CDR1 and CDR2 sequences are ENHRY and SYGVKD. V was clipped by 6 bases and J by 4 bases; unmatched bases: 3. The CDR3 runs to 13 residues.

This clonotype came up a few times. This rearrangement joins TRBV5-1 to TRBJ2-1, with 8 bases matching TRBD1. The CDR3 is made up of 16 amino acids. Germline-derived CDR1 and CDR2 are SGHRS and YFSETQ. J gave up 1 base and V 1 base, and 4 bases lay outside the gene matches. CDR3 protein: CASSLTGGRSYNEQFF. Written as DNA, the CDR3 is TGCGCCAGCAGCTTGACAGGGGGAAGGTCCTACAATGAGCAGTTCTTC.

V and J are TRBV12-3 or TRBV12-4 and TRBJ1-2; D may be TRBD1 (5 bases). The V end lost 3 bases, the J end lost 0 bases, and 14 bases lay between the germline ends. The CDR3 has 16 amino acids. CDR3 bases: TGTGCCAGCAGTTTTACCCCGACAGAAGCTAACTATGGCTACACCTTC. Translation: CASSFTPTEANYGYTF.

The J gene is TRBJ2-7, the V gene TRBV29-1; 8 bases are a match to TRBD1. From germline, CDR1 is SQVTM and CDR2 ANQGSEA. CDR3 length: 13 residues. V was clipped by 6 bases and J by 2 bases; unmatched bases: 6. CDR3: CSVNRGDAYEQYF. The CDR3 nucleotides read TGCAGCGTAAACAGGGGGGACGCCTACGAGCAGTACTTC.

This clonotype was detected a few times. V usage is TRBV19 and J usage is TRBJ2-2, with D perhaps TRBD1 (5 bases). The CDR3 has 15 residues. Per germline, CDR1 LNHDA and CDR2 SQIVND (reference sequence). V gave up 3 bases and J gave up 1 base, with 9 bases separating them. CDR3 sequence (DNA): TGTGCCAGTAGTATCTACCAGGGGAACACCGGGGAGCTGTTTTTT. Its protein product is CASSIYQGNTGELFF.

In its sample, this clonotype was seen once. The CDR3 DNA is TGTGCCAGTAGTACCGGGACTAGCTCCTACAATGAGCAGTTCTTC. It translates to CASSTGTSSYNEQFF. This chain joins TRBV19 and TRBJ2-1, with 8 nucleotides matching TRBD2. The CDR3 totals 15 residues. The V gene end was trimmed by 4 bases and the J gene end by 0 bases; junction bases not matched to a gene: 2. Germline V gene lookup returns CDR1 LNHDA and CDR2 SQIVND (reference sequence).

The chain uses TRBV6-2 or TRBV6-3 and TRBJ2-1; a weak D match, TRBD1 (5 bases). Between the trimmed V and J ends, which lost 3 bases and 9 bases, there was a span of 18 bases. CDR1 is MNHEY and CDR2 is SVGEGT in the germline V gene. CDR3 length equals 15 residues. The DNA of the CDR3 is TGTGCCAGCAGTTATGCTTTGGGGCCGGGTGGTGAGCAGTTCTTC. The encoded protein is CASSYALGPGGEQFF.

The chain's CDR3 is CASSSQQGRHEKLFF. As DNA, the CDR3 is TGTGCCAGCAGTTCCCAACAGGGGAGGCACGAAAAACTGTTTTTT. This chain links TRBV28 with TRBJ1-4; TRBD1 matches at 7 bases. The CDR3 loop spans 15 amino acids. The J segment lost 8 bases and the V segment lost 4 bases, leaving 10 bases of the junction unmatched. The germline V gene has CDR1 MDHEN and CDR2 SYDVKM.

This clonotype was observed a few times. The V and J genes are TRBV7-9 and TRBJ2-5; D gene uncertain. Trimming took 10 bases from V and 0 from J, leaving 3 bases between them. Germline CDR1 is SEHNR and CDR2 is FQNEAQ (reference sequence). The CDR3 contains 10 residues. In DNA form, the CDR3 reads TGTGCCATCCACCAAGAGACCCAGTACTTC. This gives the protein CAIHQETQYF.

CDR3 region: CATSDFGSSGDQETQYF. As DNA, the CDR3 is TGTGCCACCAGTGATTTCGGATCTAGCGGGGACCAAGAGACCCAGTACTTC. The rearrangement joins TRBV24-1 to TRBJ2-5, with 9 bases that match TRBD2. The length of the CDR3 is 17 residues. Germline lookup yields CDR1 KGHDR and CDR2 SFDVKD. The V and J ends lost 1 base and 0 bases, in that order; junction bases with no gene match: 5.

The chain links TRBV5-5 to TRBJ2-3; 8 nucleotides line up with TRBD1. V lost 2 bases to trimming and J lost 5 bases; unmatched junction nucleotides: 7. The V gene's germline CDR1 is SGHKS and CDR2 YYEKEE (reference sequence). The CDR3 is 15 amino acids. CDR3 sequence (DNA): TGTGCCAGCAGCTTACTCAGGGGGCTTGGAGATACGCAGTATTTT. This translates into CASSLLRGLGDTQYF.

This clonotype was detected many times. The rearrangement links TRBV7-9 to TRBJ2-7; 13 bases are shared with TRBD2. There are 14 residues in the CDR3. Germline values: CDR1 SEHNR, CDR2 FQNEAQ (reference sequence). V was clipped by 5 bases and J by 6 bases; unmatched bases: 4. The CDR3 region is CASSPRLAGGEQYF. DNA of the CDR3: TGTGCCAGCAGCCCAAGACTAGCGGGAGGCGAGCAGTACTTC.

This clonotype was found a few times. The rearrangement links TRBV2 to TRBJ2-2; 9 nucleotides align to TRBD2. This CDR3 contains 16 residues. From germline, CDR1 is SNHLY and CDR2 FYNNEI. The junction had 15 bases not matched to a gene; V was cut back by 10 bases and J by 6 bases. The CDR3 bases are TGTGCCACCTTATGGCCTGGCGGGAGGGCCCCCGGGGAGCTGTTTTTT. It yields the protein CATLWPGGRAPGELFF.

This clonotype has more than one count but fewer than ten. This rearrangement joins TRBV12-3 or TRBV12-4 to TRBJ1-5; TRBD1 matches at 11 bases. The trim removed 3 bases at V and 7 bases at J, leaving 11 bases unmatched. The CDR3 has 17 amino acids. The CDR3 reads CASSFNLRTGGDQPQHF. CDR3 DNA: TGTGCCAGCAGTTTTAATCTCCGGACAGGGGGCGACCAGCCCCAGCATTTT.

This clonotype has just a few counts. V is TRBV28 and J is TRBJ2-3, with a possible D match to TRBD1 (5 bases). CDR3 size: 17 residues. Germline V gene lookup returns CDR1 MDHEN and CDR2 SYDVKM. V was pared by 6 bases and J by 2 bases, with 21 bases between. This CDR3 is CASSLRGLSYPTDTQYF. Here the CDR3 DNA reads TGTGCCAGCAGCTTAAGGGGATTGAGTTACCCCACAGATACGCAGTATTTT.

There are a few counts of this clonotype. V is TRBV3-1 and J is TRBJ2-1; D might be TRBD2 (5 bases). The V gene lost 1 base and the J gene lost 1 base, with 8 bases spanning the gap. The CDR3 runs to 15 residues. The germline V gene has CDR1 LGHDT and CDR2 YNNKEL (reference sequence). The chain's CDR3 is CASSQGGISYNEQFF. CDR3 nucleotide sequence: TGTGCCAGCAGCCAAGGAGGGATATCCTACAATGAGCAGTTCTTC.

This clonotype was recorded at least ten times. In DNA, the CDR3 is TGTGCCAGCAGCTTAGCAAGCCTAGCGGGGAGCTCCTACAATGAGCAGTTCTTC. Its translation: CASSLASLAGSSYNEQFF. The chain links TRBV7-8 to TRBJ2-1, with 9 bases that match TRBD2. The CDR3 length is 18 residues. The germline gives CDR1 SGHVS, CDR2 FQNEAQ. V trimming: 0 bases; J trimming: 0 bases; junction bases outside the gene matches: 6.

The table lists this clonotype with a few counts. CDR3 coding DNA: TGTGCCAGCAGTTTCCGGGGGCACGGGGAGCTGTTTTTT. This translates into CASSFRGHGELFF. The chain links TRBV11-2 to TRBJ2-2; D possibly uses TRBD1 or TRBD2 (6 bases each). The germline gives CDR1 SGHAT, CDR2 FQNNGV. The CDR3 runs to 13 residues. Trimming removed 6 bases at V and 7 bases at J, with 12 bases between.

In this sample, this clonotype turned up a few times. The chain employs TRBV5-1 and TRBJ1-1; D unclear. This CDR3 is 11 amino acids long. Germline CDR1 and CDR2: SGHRS and YFSETQ. The V gene lost 4 bases and the J gene lost 5 bases, with 6 bases spanning the gap. The CDR3 DNA is TGCGCCAGCAGCGAGGATACTGAAGCTTTCTTT. This encodes CASSEDTEAFF. The variable domain in full, completed from reference TRBV5-1 and TRBJ1-1, reads KAGVTQTPRYLIKTRGQQVTLSCSPISGHRSVSWYQQTPGQGLQFLFEYFSETQRNKGNFPGRFSGRQFSNSRSEMNVSTLELGDSALYLCASSEDTEAFFGQGTRLTVV.

This clonotype occurred a few times. This rearrangement joins TRBV5-5 to TRBJ1-1; no clear D. The germline CDR1 and CDR2 sequences are SGHKS and YYEKEE (reference sequence). Trimming left V 4 bases short and J 5 bases short, with 18 bases between. The length of the CDR3 is 15 residues. The CDR3 DNA sequence: TGTGCCAGCAGCCTCCCGGCCGGAGTGAGAACTGAAGCTTTCTTT. Translating gives CASSLPAGVRTEAFF.

There are a few counts of this clonotype. The genes are TRBV6-5 and TRBJ1-2, with D uncertain. This CDR3 spans 15 amino acids. V was pared by 4 bases and J by 8 bases, with 20 bases between. The germline V gene encodes CDR1 MNHEY and CDR2 SVGAGI. This CDR3 reads CASSSPSWNQLGYTF. CDR3 DNA: TGTGCCAGCAGTTCCCCGAGTTGGAATCAACTCGGCTACACCTTC.

Here the CDR3 reads CASSRQGVLYEQYF. As DNA, the CDR3 is TGTGCCAGCTCACGGCAGGGAGTTCTCTACGAGCAGTACTTC. The V call is TRBV18, the J call TRBJ2-7; D is tentatively TRBD1 or TRBD2 (5 bases each). CDR1 KGHSH and CDR2 LQKENI come from the germline V gene. CDR3 length: 14 residues. The germline V and J ends were trimmed by 4 bases and 3 bases, with 13 bases remaining between them. Full variable domain (remainder filled in from reference TRBV18 and TRBJ2-7): NAGVMQNPRHLVRRRGQEARLRCSPMKGHSHVYWYRQLPEEGLKFMVYLQKENIIDESGMPKERFSAEFPKEGPSILRIQQVVRGDSAAYFCASSRQGVLYEQYFGPGTRLTVT.

The rearrangement links TRBV7-3 to TRBJ2-7, with TRBD1 matching over 9 bases. V was pared by 5 bases and J by 5 bases, with 10 bases of the junction left unmatched. The CDR3 length is 15 residues. Germline lookup yields CDR1 SGHTA and CDR2 FQGTGA. The CDR3 nucleotides are TGTGCCAGCAGCCTGACCGGGACAGGGATTAACGAGCAGTACTTC. Protein product: CASSLTGTGINEQYF.

The chain links TRBV20-1 to TRBJ2-1; D is unclear. This CDR3 comprises 14 residues. Germline CDR1 reads DFQATT; CDR2 reads SNEGSKA (reference sequence). The V and J ends lost 0 bases and 6 bases respectively, with 12 bases between them. The CDR3 DNA follows: TGCAGTGCTAGAGATTGGCCCTTTGGCAATGAGCAGTTCTTC. As protein: CSARDWPFGNEQFF.

This clonotype has at least ten counts. The chain carries TRBV29-1 and TRBJ1-2; maybe TRBD1 (6 bases). V lost 7 bases to trimming and J lost 4 bases, with 13 bases between them. The CDR3 runs to 12 residues. Germline CDR1 reads SQVTM; CDR2 reads ANQGSEA. CDR3 protein: CSAPGHIYGYTF. DNA for the CDR3: TGCAGCGCCCCGGGACACATCTATGGCTACACCTTC.